A single sample is the source of the 30 T cell receptor beta chains below, sequenced in a study of long-term antiretroviral therapy in people with HIV. It was version v3.0 of the immunoSEQ assay that was run at survey level. Only in-frame clones appear in the TCRdb table, and some are missing; sequencing was by immunoSEQ multiplex PCR. The data contain approximately 18,000 clones, roughly 91% of them singletons. The material sequenced was unsorted PBMCs, taken 3 years after starting antiretroviral therapy. Every receptor here comes from a man in his fifties or sixties with HIV.

The V gene is TRBV19, the J gene TRBJ1-4, with 7 bases lining up with TRBD1. The CDR3 is 16 residues long. J was trimmed by 7 bases and V by 1 base; bases with no gene match: 9. CDR1 and CDR2 from the germline V gene are LNHDA and SQIVND (reference sequence). CDR3: CASSIASQGIGEKLFF. In DNA form, the CDR3 reads TGTGCCAGTAGTATAGCTTCACAGGGGATCGGTGAAAAACTGTTTTTT.

This rearrangement joins TRBV30 to TRBJ2-6; D may be TRBD2 (6 bases). The germline V gene encodes CDR1 GTSNPN and CDR2 SVGIG (reference sequence). The CDR3 sequence is 17 residues long. V was shortened by 0 bases and J by 1 base, with 13 bases between the two germline ends. CDR3 nucleotides: TGTGCCTGGAGTGTCGGGAGTATGGTGTCTGGGGCCAACGTCCTGACTTTC. Residues: CAWSVGSMVSGANVLTF.

The chain carries TRBV5-1 and TRBJ2-7; D perhaps matches TRBD2 (7 bases). This CDR3 is 14 amino acids long. Germline CDR1 is SGHRS and CDR2 is YFSETQ. With 6 bases removed from V and 0 bases from J, the gap between germline ends came to 13 bases. The CDR3, as DNA: TGCGCCAGCATGGTGGGGGGGCCCTCCTACGAGCAGTACTTC. It specifies CASMVGGPSYEQYF.

The chain uses TRBV27 and TRBJ1-2, with TRBD1 matching over 8 bases. The ends lost 0 bases at V and 3 bases at J; junction bases unmatched: 3. CDR3 length: 15 residues. CDR1 is MNHEY, CDR2 SMNVEV, per germline (reference sequence). The CDR3 nucleotides are TGTGCCAGCAGTTTATCCGGACAGGGCTACTATGGCTACACCTTC. This translates into CASSLSGQGYYGYTF.

V usage is TRBV27 and J usage is TRBJ2-3; D unresolved. This CDR3 region has 14 residues. Germline CDR1 reads MNHEY; CDR2 reads SMNVEV (reference sequence). The germline V and J ends were trimmed by 2 bases and 2 bases, with 8 bases remaining between them. CDR3 protein: CASSLAAPTDTQYF. For the CDR3, the DNA is TGTGCCAGCAGTTTAGCGGCTCCCACAGATACGCAGTATTTT.

This clone was counted a single time. This chain links TRBV2 with TRBJ2-7; D not certain. V gave up 7 bases and J gave up 2 bases, with 3 bases separating them. The V gene's germline CDR1 is SNHLY and CDR2 FYNNEI. The length of the CDR3 is 10 residues. DNA for the CDR3: TGTGCCAGCAAAACCTACGAGCAGTACTTC. This sequence encodes CASKTYEQYF.

V is TRBV4-1 and J is TRBJ2-7; 12 bases are shared with TRBD1. V was pared by 1 base and J by 6 bases, with 7 bases of the junction left unmatched. The CDR3 covers 16 residues. In germline, CDR1 is MGHRA, CDR2 YSYEKL. The CDR3 DNA reads TGCGCCAGCAGCCAAGGGCCCGGGACAGGGGGCCTCGAGCAGTACTTC. Translating it yields CASSQGPGTGGLEQYF.

The rearrangement links TRBV6-5 to TRBJ2-3; TRBD1 matches 7 bases. Losses at the gene ends were 11 bases for V and 0 bases for J; bases not matched to a gene: 8. In germline, CDR1 is MNHEY, CDR2 SVGAGI. The CDR3 length is 14 residues. For the CDR3, the DNA is TGTGCCGGACGAAGACAGGGAAGCACAGATACGCAGTATTTT. Translation: CAGRRQGSTDTQYF.

This clone was detected once. This sequence joins TRBV4-1 and TRBJ2-3; D ambiguous. Between the trimmed V and J ends, which lost 0 bases and 7 bases, there was a span of 11 bases. CDR1 is MGHRA and CDR2 is YSYEKL in the germline V gene. The CDR3 runs to 14 residues. The CDR3 region is CASSQESAGHTQYF. In DNA, the CDR3 is TGCGCCAGCAGCCAAGAATCCGCCGGGCATACGCAGTATTTT.

The V call is TRBV29-1, the J call TRBJ1-1, with D tentatively TRBD1 (6 bases). The germline CDR1 and CDR2 sequences are SQVTM and ANQGSEA. V was pared by 3 bases and J by 5 bases, with 13 bases between. This CDR3 comprises 13 residues. The CDR3 loop reads CSVDQGMHTEAFF. The CDR3 DNA follows: TGCAGCGTTGATCAGGGGATGCATACTGAAGCTTTCTTT.

This clone was counted once. The rearrangement joins TRBV5-1 to TRBJ2-1; 9 positions agree with TRBD2. The CDR3 runs to 15 residues. Germline loops: CDR1 SGHRS, CDR2 YFSETQ. The junction had 6 bases not matched to a gene; V was cut back by 0 bases and J by 8 bases. The CDR3 DNA is TGCGCCAGCAGCTTGGTGGGACTAGCCGGAGATGAGCAGTTCTTC. Protein: CASSLVGLAGDEQFF.

This chain links TRBV6-5 with TRBJ1-1; D possibly corresponds to TRBD1 (5 bases). Trimming left V 2 bases short and J 4 bases short, with 14 bases between. Germline CDR1 and CDR2: MNHEY and SVGAGI. The CDR3 consists of 15 residues. CDR3 protein: CASSYKPDSFTEAFF. The DNA of the CDR3 is TGTGCCAGCAGTTACAAACCAGACAGCTTCACTGAAGCTTTCTTT.

This clone has a single count. The V gene is TRBV7-6, the J gene TRBJ2-1, with 7 bases lining up with TRBD2. V lost 1 base and J lost 6; bases outside the gene matches: 9. Germline CDR1 reads SGHVS; CDR2 reads FNYEAQ. The CDR3 length is 16 residues. CDR3: CASSLVRGESRNEQFF. CDR3 bases: TGTGCCAGCAGCTTAGTCCGGGGGGAGAGTCGCAATGAGCAGTTCTTC.

CDR3 region: CARSFPRGPYGYTF. The CDR3 region has the DNA TGTGCCAGAAGCTTCCCTCGGGGGCCCTATGGCTACACCTTC. J is TRBJ1-2 and V is TRBV5-3, with D possibly matching TRBD1 (6 bases). TRBV5-3 is filed as an ORF, its function uncertain. Trimming removed 2 bases from V and 4 bases from J, with 12 bases in between. The CDR3 has 14 amino acids.

J is TRBJ1-1 and V is TRBV5-1; tentatively, D is TRBD1 (6 bases). Trimming stripped 3 bases from V and 10 bases from J, with 13 bases between. The CDR3 runs 12 residues. Germline assignment: CDR1 SGHRS and CDR2 YFSETQ. The CDR3 DNA is TGCGCCAGCAGCTCAAACAGGGAGCGAGCTTTCTTT. Encoded protein: CASSSNRERAFF.

This rearrangement joins TRBV7-8 to TRBJ2-4; D perhaps matches TRBD1 (6 bases). The length of the CDR3 is 15 residues. Germline V gives CDR1 SGHVS, CDR2 FQNEAQ. Between the trimmed V and J ends, which lost 1 base and 6 bases, there was a span of 13 bases. CDR3 amino acids: CASSLEQGTVNIQYF. The CDR3 DNA reads as TGTGCCAGCAGCTTAGAGCAGGGGACGGTAAACATTCAGTACTTC. The full variable domain, its missing parts supplied by reference TRBV7-8 and TRBJ2-4, is GAGVSQSPRYKVAKRGQDVALRCDPISGHVSLFWYQQALGQGPEFLTYFQNEAQLDKSGLPSDRFFAERPEGSVSTLKIQRTQQEDSAVYLCASSLEQGTVNIQYFGAGTRLSVL.

The rearrangement uses TRBV27 and TRBJ1-1; D uncertain. The CDR3 consists of 13 residues. Trimming shortened V by 2 bases and J by 1 base, and 5 bases separated the two germline ends. CDR1 is MNHEY, CDR2 SMNVEV, per germline (reference sequence). The CDR3 protein is CASSLAANTEAFF. For the CDR3, the DNA is TGTGCCAGCAGTTTAGCCGCGAACACTGAAGCTTTCTTT.

The chain carries TRBV11-2 and TRBJ1-2; D is possibly TRBD1 (6 bases). V lost 1 base and J 8 bases, leaving 14 bases between the germline ends. CDR1 is SGHAT and CDR2 is FQNNGV in the germline V gene. The CDR3 loop spans 14 amino acids. CDR3 in amino acids: CASSLVGDIGGYTF. Written as DNA, the CDR3 is TGTGCCAGCAGCTTAGTGGGGGACATCGGAGGCTACACCTTC.

The rearrangement joins TRBV6-5 to TRBJ1-2; D perhaps matches TRBD1 (5 bases). The ends were cut back, 2 bases at V and 3 bases at J, with 10 bases in the middle. The CDR3 spans 14 residues. Germline V gene data show CDR1 as MNHEY and CDR2 as SVGAGI. As DNA, the CDR3 is TGTGCCAGCAGTTACGGGGCCAGGGACTATGGCTACACCTTC. It specifies CASSYGARDYGYTF.

V gene TRBV18 combines with J gene TRBJ2-2; D is undetermined. Trimming took 0 bases from V and 0 from J, leaving 5 bases between them. The V gene's germline CDR1 is KGHSH and CDR2 LQKENI. There are 15 residues in the CDR3. The CDR3 here is CASSPPRSNTGELFF. CDR3 nucleotide sequence: TGTGCCAGCTCACCACCGAGGTCGAACACCGGGGAGCTGTTTTTT.

The rearrangement links TRBV28 to TRBJ2-7; D remains ambiguous. Between the trimmed V and J ends, which lost 8 bases and 1 base, there was a span of 9 bases. This CDR3 has 12 residues. Germline lookup yields CDR1 MDHEN and CDR2 SYDVKM. CDR3 sequence reads: CASYRSSYEQYF. In nucleotides, the CDR3 is TGTGCCAGCTACAGATCTTCCTACGAGCAGTACTTC.

This rearrangement joins TRBV28 to TRBJ2-1; TRBD2 matches 8 bases. The CDR3 is 20 amino acids. V shed 2 bases, J shed 6 bases, and the junction held 21 bases outside the gene matches. The germline V gene encodes CDR1 MDHEN and CDR2 SYDVKM. This CDR3 reads CASSLIRIKRGITGGNEQFF. The CDR3 coding sequence is TGTGCCAGCAGTTTAATTCGGATTAAGCGGGGGATAACAGGAGGCAATGAGCAGTTCTTC. Looking up the rest from reference TRBV28 and TRBJ2-1 gives the full variable domain: DVKVTQSSRYLVKRTGEKVFLECVQDMDHENMFWYRQDPGLGLRLIYFSYDVKMKEKGDIPEGYSVSREKKERFSLILESASTNQTSMYLCASSLIRIKRGITGGNEQFFGPGTRLTVL.

This clone has just a few counts. The rearrangement joins TRBV29-1 to TRBJ1-1, with D unresolved. Trimming removed 1 base from V and 0 bases from J, with 6 bases in between. There are 13 residues in the CDR3. The germline V gene encodes CDR1 SQVTM and CDR2 ANQGSEA. CDR3 bases: TGCAGCGTTGAAGGTCGGATGAACACTGAAGCTTTCTTT. Amino acid sequence: CSVEGRMNTEAFF.

V and J are TRBV28 and TRBJ1-6; D is uncertain. The CDR3 loop spans 12 amino acids. Germline CDR1 is MDHEN and CDR2 is SYDVKM. The V end lost 6 bases, the J end lost 10 bases, and 10 bases lay between the germline ends. The chain's CDR3 is CASRPGPSPLHF. The CDR3 DNA reads as TGTGCCAGCAGGCCCGGGCCCTCACCCCTCCACTTT.

The rearrangement uses TRBV7-8 and TRBJ1-3, with D uncertain. V dropped 1 base and J dropped 1 base, with 5 bases sitting between them. The CDR3 length is 14 residues. CDR1 and CDR2 (germline): SGHVS, FQNEAQ. The CDR3 sequence is CASSLGVSGNTIYF. The CDR3 DNA sequence: TGTGCCAGCAGCTTAGGCGTTTCTGGAAACACCATATATTTT.

This clone was observed a single time. The rearrangement uses TRBV29-1 and TRBJ1-3; a possible D gene is TRBD1 (5 bases). Trimming took off 6 bases at V and 0 bases at J, with 12 bases between the two ends. The length of the CDR3 is 14 residues. The germline V gene encodes CDR1 SQVTM and CDR2 ANQGSEA. This CDR3 reads CSVYDGTSGNTIYF. The CDR3 nucleotides read TGCAGCGTCTATGACGGGACCTCTGGAAACACCATATATTTT.

The CDR3 nucleotides are TGCAGCGTGGAGGACGGTGCCTATGGCTACACCTTC. Amino acids: CSVEDGAYGYTF. This chain joins TRBV29-1 and TRBJ1-2, with unresolved D. CDR1 is SQVTM and CDR2 is ANQGSEA in the germline V gene. V lost 6 bases to trimming and J lost 4 bases, with 12 bases between them. This CDR3 spans 12 amino acids.

V is TRBV7-2 and J is TRBJ2-6; D is unclear. This CDR3 has 14 residues. Germline assignment: CDR1 SGHTA and CDR2 FQGNSA. V was trimmed by 3 bases and J by 0 bases, leaving 3 bases between them. CDR3 in DNA: TGTGCCAGCAGCTTGGACTCTGGGGCCAACGTCCTGACTTTC. Protein sequence: CASSLDSGANVLTF.

V is TRBV28 and J is TRBJ1-4, with D uncertain. CDR1 is MDHEN and CDR2 is SYDVKM in the germline V gene. Trimming left V 3 bases short and J 8 bases short, with 10 bases between. The CDR3 has 13 amino acids. Here the CDR3 reads CASSFVRIEKLFF. The CDR3 coding sequence is TGTGCCAGCAGTTTCGTCAGAATCGAAAAACTGTTTTTT.

In this sample, this clone turned up once. The chain combines TRBV15 with TRBJ2-7; D perhaps matches TRBD1 (5 bases). Trimming took 0 bases from V and 7 from J, leaving 10 bases between them. CDR1 is LNHNV and CDR2 is YYDKDF in the germline V gene (reference sequence). This CDR3 is built from 13 residues. CDR3 in DNA: TGTGCCACCAGCAGAGATAGCCAGGGAGAGCAGTACTTC. Translated: CATSRDSQGEQYF.